The 12 T cell receptor beta chains below were found in one sample sequenced in a study of beta chain features in type 1 diabetes. cDNA synthesis used the whole RNA isolate, giving expressed TCRB sequences. The data were produced by immunoSEQ multiplex PCR, yet TCRdb's version contains in-frame clones alone and is incomplete. The sample records fewer than 250,000 clones, 9.6% being singletons. The sequenced sample consisted of naive CD4+ T cells from blood. The receptors were gathered from a woman younger than 35 in good health.

This clone was counted only a few times. This rearrangement joins TRBV2 to TRBJ2-4; D is possibly TRBD2 (6 bases). Germline V gene sequence: CDR1 SNHLY, CDR2 FYNNEI. Trimming pared 8 bases from V and 15 bases from J, leaving 20 bases between. The CDR3 has 12 residues. The CDR3 sequence is CASEGPRDWRYF. CDR3 DNA: TGTGCCAGCGAGGGACCTCGGGACTGGCGGTACTTC.

V and J are TRBV5-1 and TRBJ2-5; 10 bases line up with TRBD1. Germline V lookup: CDR1 SGHRS, CDR2 YFSETQ. V dropped 4 bases and J dropped 4; count of bases not matched to a gene: 10. This CDR3 has 16 residues. The CDR3 coding sequence is TGCGCCAGCAGCCCGGAAGGGACAGGGGCAGGAGAGACCCAGTACTTC. Protein product: CASSPEGTGAGETQYF.

This clone was found many times. This chain joins TRBV23-1 and TRBJ1-2; no firm D call. TRBV23-1 is flagged as an ORF with uncertain function. The CDR3 consists of 14 residues. Deletions cut 4 bases from V and 8 bases from J, with 17 bases between. As DNA, the CDR3 is TGCGCCAGCAGTCTCTCCACGGGGAGTGGGGGCTACACCTTC. Its translation is CASSLSTGSGGYTF.

The genes are TRBV21-1 and TRBJ1-5; no check of the table's D call, TRBD1, against the DNA was made. TRBV21-1 is a pseudogene. The CDR3 is 14 residues long. The CDR3 here is CASSAPGHTQPQHF. In nucleotides, the CDR3 is TGTGCCAGCAGCGCTCCGGGACATACTCAGCCCCAGCATTTT.

V usage is TRBV6-1 and J usage is TRBJ1-1; D remains ambiguous. This CDR3 has 13 amino acids. Between the trimmed V and J ends, which lost 5 bases and 5 bases, there was a span of 12 bases. Germline V gene sequence: CDR1 MNHNS, CDR2 SASEGT. The CDR3 region is CASSYTWRTEAFF. DNA of the CDR3: TGTGCCAGCAGTTATACATGGCGGACTGAAGCTTTCTTT.

The table lists this clone with a few counts. V usage is TRBV10-3 and J usage is TRBJ2-5, with D possibly TRBD2 on 6 matching bases. From germline, CDR1 is ENHRY and CDR2 SYGVKD. The V gene lost 0 bases and the J gene lost 0 bases, with 14 bases spanning the gap. This CDR3 region has 17 residues. The CDR3 loop is CAISESRTIQYQETQYF. The CDR3 DNA reads as TGTGCCATCAGTGAGTCGAGGACTATCCAGTACCAAGAGACCCAGTACTTC.

In its sample, this clone was seen a few times. This rearrangement joins TRBV29-1 to TRBJ2-1; 14 bases fit TRBD2. The CDR3 contains 16 residues. J lost 10 bases, V lost 0 bases, and 8 bases had no gene match. Germline V gene sequence: CDR1 SQVTM, CDR2 ANQGSEA. Here the CDR3 reads CSVEDGTSGSIGEQFF. The CDR3 DNA reads as TGCAGCGTTGAAGATGGGACTAGCGGGAGTATTGGAGAGCAGTTCTTC.

This clone has just a few counts. The gene calls are TRBV19 and TRBJ1-2; D possibly corresponds to TRBD1 (5 bases). This CDR3 region has 13 residues. V shed 6 bases and J shed 4 bases, with 12 bases lying between them. CDR1 and CDR2 (germline): LNHDA, SQIVND (reference sequence). CDR3 DNA sequence: TGTGCCAGTAGCAGAGACACAGGCTATGGCTACACCTTC. It yields the protein CASSRDTGYGYTF. The full variable domain, rest sourced from reference TRBV19 and TRBJ1-2, is DGGITQSPKYLFRKEGQNVTLSCEQNLNHDAMYWYRQDPGQGLRLIYYSQIVNDFQKGDIAEGYSVSREKKESFPLTVTSAQKNPTAFYLCASSRDTGYGYTFGSGTRLTVV.

V gene TRBV6-1 combines with J gene TRBJ2-5; no firm D call. Germline assignment: CDR1 MNHNS and CDR2 SASEGT. Trimming removed 2 bases at V and 5 bases at J, with 21 bases between. This CDR3 spans 17 amino acids. In DNA, the CDR3 is TGTGCCAGCAGTGAAATCCTGGGTAGCCAGAGTATCGAGACCCAGTACTTC. Translated, it gives CASSEILGSQSIETQYF.

The chain employs TRBV5-1 and TRBJ2-7, with D possibly matching TRBD2 (6 bases). Germline-derived CDR1 and CDR2 are SGHRS and YFSETQ. V lost 5 bases and J 0 bases, leaving 9 bases between the germline ends. CDR3 length: 13 residues. The CDR3 reads CASSTGDSYEQYF. The CDR3 bases are TGCGCCAGCAGTACGGGGGACTCCTACGAGCAGTACTTC.

This clone was recorded a few times. The V gene is TRBV5-1, the J gene TRBJ1-3, with 9 bases aligning to TRBD1. CDR1 is SGHRS and CDR2 is YFSETQ in the germline V gene. The CDR3 has 16 amino acids. V lost 4 bases to trimming and J lost 0 bases; unmatched junction nucleotides: 5. Here the CDR3 reads CASSVTGGVSGNTIYF. The CDR3 DNA sequence: TGCGCCAGCAGCGTTACAGGGGGCGTCTCTGGAAACACCATATATTTT.

The chain uses TRBV19 and TRBJ2-2; the match to TRBD1 covers 8 bases. The CDR3 runs 15 residues. The J segment lost 5 bases and the V segment lost 4 bases, leaving 6 bases of the junction unmatched. Germline CDR1 reads LNHDA; CDR2 reads SQIVND (reference sequence). The CDR3 coding sequence is TGTGCCAGTAGTACCAGGGGGCGACGGACCGGGGAGCTGTTTTTT. It codes for CASSTRGRRTGELFF.